This TCR beta chain was captured by sequencing in a study of T-cell reconstitution after alpha-beta-depleted transplantation in children. There are many counts of this clonotype. Germline V gene sequence: CDR1 ENHRY, CDR2 SYGVKD. CDR3 length: 13 amino acids. V lost 2 bases and J 0 bases, leaving 2 bases between the germline ends. Unique molecular identifiers were incorporated during preparation of the TCRbeta library. TCRdb reprocessed the PCR reads via MiXCR and lists one record per CDR3 protein. The data show about 200,000 distinct CDR3 sequences, 6.6% seen once. This clonotype was sampled from a boy under 10 years old with acute lymphoblastic leukemia, due to receive a stem cell transplant. The source was PBMCs, collected before TCRalphabeta/CD19-depleted stem cell transplant. This chain links TRBV10-3 with TRBJ1-3; D is ambiguous. The CDR3 reads CAISESSGNTIYF. For the CDR3, the DNA is TGTGCCATCAGTGAGAGCTCTGGAAACACCATATATTTT.